These T cell receptor beta chains were read from a single sample in a study of CD8+ T cells in alopecia areata. Profiling relied on immunoSEQ multiplex PCR, and the TCRdb table lists in-frame clones only, not all of them. Here the sample spans roughly 100,000 clones, around 60% being singletons. The sample here was CD8+ T cells sorted from blood, taken at week 4, from a patient treated with tofacitinib. The receptors here all came from a human donor with alopecia areata. Each CDR3 is given with its conserved first and last residue. Each record gives: J gene, clone size, V gene, D gene, CDR3 protein, CDR3 DNA. A D gene is named only where the DNA matches it firmly. Some rows mark clone size as missing; the rest say once, few, many or name a class of expanded clone.

TRBJ2-7 . TRBV7-9 TRBD2 CASAVAGGTNEQYF TGTGCCAGCGCGGTAGCGGGAGGGACAAACGAGCAGTACTTC
TRBJ2-1 . TRBV4-3 TRBD2 CASSQDFSGGYNEQFF TGCGCCAGCAGCCAAGATTTTAGCGGGGGGTACAATGAGCAGTTCTTC
TRBJ2-1 . TRBV5-1 TRBD2 CASSRGLAGPTYNEQFF TGCGCCAGCAGCCGAGGACTAGCGGGACCTACCTACAATGAGCAGTTCTTC
TRBJ2-5 . TRBV9 TRBD2 CASSVGLANPETQYF TGTGCCAGCAGCGTAGGACTAGCGAATCCCGAGACCCAGTACTTC
TRBJ1-1 . TRBV5-1 . CASSSGQFRLPEAFF TGCGCCAGCAGCTCTGGACAGTTCAGATTGCCTGAAGCTTTCTTT
TRBJ1-5 . TRBV7-9 . CASSFRFRDSNQPQHF TGTGCCAGCAGCTTTCGGTTCAGGGATAGCAATCAGCCCCAGCATTTT
TRBJ1-2 . TRBV12-5 . CASSLGSVYGYTF TGTGCTAGTTCGTTAGGGTCAGTCTATGGCTACACCTTC
TRBJ2-1 few TRBV7-9 . CASRMAGVQLYNEQFF TGTGCCAGCAGAATGGCCGGGGTACAGCTTTACAATGAGCAGTTCTTC
TRBJ2-1 . TRBV30 . CAWIKKAGYNEQFF TGTGCCTGGATTAAGAAGGCTGGCTACAATGAGCAGTTCTTC
TRBJ2-7 . TRBV4-3 TRBD1 CASSHSGTGSYEQYF TGCGCCAGCAGCCATTCCGGGACAGGGTCCTACGAGCAGTACTTC
TRBJ2-5 few TRBV5-1 . CASSYRLAETQYF TGCGCCAGCAGCTATCGGCTAGCGGAGACCCAGTACTTC
TRBJ2-3 once TRBV9 TRBD2 CASGGLAGGTDTQYF TGTGCCAGCGGGGGACTAGCGGGGGGCACAGATACGCAGTATTTT
TRBJ2-1 once TRBV5-4 . CASSLGLGASSYNEQFF TGTGCCAGCAGCTTGGGACTAGGAGCGAGCTCCTACAATGAGCAGTTCTTC
TRBJ1-1 . TRBV7-2 . CASSLSGTDMNTEAFF TGTGCCAGCAGCTTATCAGGTACAGACATGAACACTGAAGCTTTCTTT
TRBJ1-6 few TRBV7-8 . CASSFYRTSYNSPLHF TGTGCCAGCAGCTTTTATCGGACCTCCTATAATTCACCCCTCCACTTT
TRBJ2-3 . TRBV29-1 TRBD2 CSVGLAGTTDTQYF TGCAGCGTTGGGCTAGCGGGGACCACAGATACGCAGTATTTT
TRBJ2-5 . TRBV5-1 . CASRGFAGARDETQYF TGCGCCAGCAGAGGGTTCGCAGGGGCCAGAGACGAGACCCAGTACTTC
TRBJ1-3 . TRBV27 . CASSFDSGNTIYF TGTGCCAGCAGTTTCGACTCTGGAAACACCATATATTTT
TRBJ2-1 once TRBV27 . CASSLLPSYNEQFF TGTGCCAGCAGTTTACTGCCGTCCTACAATGAGCAGTTCTTC
TRBJ2-3 . TRBV20-1 . CSAREDTQYF TGCAGTGCTAGAGAAGATACGCAGTATTTT